This T cell receptor (beta chain) was documented in a study of PD-L1 blockade in urothelial cancer. Study information: The median number of T cells present in blood samples was fewer than 150,000.

TCRdb keeps only in-frame clones here, not all; method: immunoSEQ multiplex PCR. Here the sample spans over 45,000 clones, approximately 86% being singletons. Study-level points and caveats: In blood sampled pretreatment, TCR clonality below the median predicted better survival.

Concerning this clone: Its antigen is as yet unknown.

This CDR3 is 14 amino acids long. V lost 6 bases to trimming and J lost 5 bases, with 17 bases between them. The germline gives CDR1 SNHLY, CDR2 FYNNEI. Sample contribution per patient ranged from 1 to 8, covering pretreatment and on-treatment. V is TRBV2 and J is TRBJ2-7; D is perhaps TRBD2 (6 bases). Sequenced here: PBMCs, sampled around atezolizumab (anti-PD-L1) treatment. The TCR was taken from a man aged 45 to 65 with urothelial cancer. The CDR3 region is CASSPGQSGHEQYF. The CDR3 DNA follows: TGTGCCAGCAGCCCCGGGCAGAGCGGGCACGAGCAGTACTTC.